Below are 23 T cell receptor beta chains sequenced from a single sample in a study of cytomegalovirus exposure and HLA in healthy donors. In the PCR, 60 Vbeta and 13 Jbeta primers were used. The repertoire was sequenced with immunoSEQ multiplex PCR; TCRdb's copy has only in-frame clones and lacks some. Found here are 80,000 to 130,000 clones, approximately 72% of them singletons; the top ten hold roughly 15%. Sequencing was carried out using PBMCs. These receptors originate from a male donor in good health and CMV-seropositive.

This chain uses TRBV9 with TRBJ1-1; 7 bases line up with TRBD1. Germline CDR1 is SGDLS and CDR2 is YYNGEE. The CDR3 length is 14 residues. Unmatched junction bases numbered 9, after V lost 3 bases and J lost 7 bases. CDR3 in amino acids: CASSELGGSDEAFF. For the CDR3, the DNA is TGTGCCAGCAGCGAACTAGGGGGCTCGGATGAAGCTTTCTTT. The full variable domain, rest sourced from reference TRBV9 and TRBJ1-1, is DSGVTQTPKHLITATGQRVTLRCSPRSGDLSVYWYQQSLDQGLQFLIQYYNGEERAKGNILERFSAQQFPDLHSELNLSSLELGDSALYFCASSELGGSDEAFFGQGTRLTVV.

The chain recombines TRBV5-6 with TRBJ2-2, with D possibly being TRBD2 (6 bases). Germline CDR1 is SGHDT and CDR2 is YYEEEE. The CDR3 totals 16 residues. With 2 bases removed from V and 4 bases from J, the gap between germline ends came to 15 bases. For the CDR3, the DNA is TGTGCCAGCAGCTTTGGGTCCGGGGGTGGCACCGGGGAGCTGTTTTTT. Its protein is CASSFGSGGGTGELFF.

The chain employs TRBV27 and TRBJ1-6; possibly TRBD1 for D (6 bases). Trimming removed 3 bases at V and 11 bases at J, with 14 bases between. Germline V lookup: CDR1 MNHEY, CDR2 SMNVEV (reference sequence). This CDR3 spans 14 amino acids. CDR3 DNA: TGTGCCAGCAGTTTTGCAGGGGTTGTTCCACCCCTCCACTTT. Translating gives CASSFAGVVPPLHF.

CDR3: CASSEGGRGQYF. CDR3 sequence (DNA): TGCGCCAGCAGCGAGGGGGGGAGGGGGCAGTACTTC. This sequence joins TRBV5-1 and TRBJ2-7; TRBD2 might be the D (7 bases). The germline CDR1 and CDR2 sequences are SGHRS and YFSETQ. Trimming pared 4 bases from V and 9 bases from J, leaving 14 bases between. This CDR3 contains 12 residues.

The chain is built from TRBV27 and TRBJ1-1; 7 bases agree with TRBD1. CDR1 and CDR2 (germline): MNHEY, SMNVEV (reference sequence). There are 17 residues in the CDR3. V was pared by 6 bases and J by 0 bases, with 13 bases of the junction left unmatched. As DNA, the CDR3 is TGTGCCAGCAGCACGAAGGGGGCAGGAGCAATGAACACTGAAGCTTTCTTT. Translated, it gives CASSTKGAGAMNTEAFF.

The CDR3 loop is CASSSQGGAFTDTQYF. CDR3 DNA sequence: TGCGCCAGCAGCAGCCAGGGGGGAGCCTTTACAGATACGCAGTATTTT. The gene calls are TRBV5-1 and TRBJ2-3; TRBD1 might be the D (7 bases). Trimming took off 4 bases at V and 3 bases at J, with 18 bases between the two ends. Germline loops: CDR1 SGHRS, CDR2 YFSETQ. There are 16 residues in the CDR3.

The rearrangement links TRBV4-2 to TRBJ1-3; D is ambiguous. Germline V lookup: CDR1 LGHNA, CDR2 YNFKEQ. Trimming pared 7 bases from V and 1 base from J, leaving 17 bases between. CDR3 length: 16 amino acids. The DNA of the CDR3 is TGTGCCAGCACCCTCGAACCGGGGTTGTCTGGAAACACCATATATTTT. Protein product: CASTLEPGLSGNTIYF.

The rearrangement links TRBV9 to TRBJ2-1, with 9 bases that match TRBD1. The CDR3 has 17 residues. J gave up 6 bases and V 1 base, and 11 bases lay outside the gene matches. Per the germline V gene, CDR1 is SGDLS and CDR2 is YYNGEE. The CDR3 is CASSVRPHGDRANEQFF. In nucleotides, the CDR3 is TGTGCCAGCAGCGTAAGGCCCCATGGGGACAGGGCCAATGAGCAGTTCTTC. The complete variable domain, with remaining parts taken from reference TRBV9 and TRBJ2-1, reads DSGVTQTPKHLITATGQRVTLRCSPRSGDLSVYWYQQSLDQGLQFLIQYYNGEERAKGNILERFSAQQFPDLHSELNLSSLELGDSALYFCASSVRPHGDRANEQFFGPGTRLTVL.

V gene TRBV10-3 combines with J gene TRBJ1-5; D possibly corresponds to TRBD1 (5 bases). Germline V gene lookup returns CDR1 ENHRY and CDR2 SYGVKD. There are 13 residues in the CDR3. Trimming stripped 4 bases from V and 4 bases from J, with 8 bases between. CDR3 sequence (DNA): TGTGCCATCAGTGGGGGGGGTAATCAGCCCCAGCATTTT. This translates into CAISGGGNQPQHF.

This clone was found a few times. This chain connects TRBV4-3 to TRBJ2-7; D ambiguous. CDR3 length: 14 amino acids. The V gene's germline CDR1 is LGHNA and CDR2 YSLEER. Trimming took off 3 bases at V and 0 bases at J, with 9 bases between the two ends. Here the CDR3 reads CASSHSVSSYEQYF. The CDR3 DNA sequence: TGCGCCAGCAGCCACAGCGTTAGCTCCTACGAGCAGTACTTC.

CDR3 in amino acids: CASSYSGNTGVQPQHF. The CDR3 region has the DNA TGTGCCAGCAGTTACTCGGGGAACACAGGGGTTCAGCCCCAGCATTTT. The chain uses TRBV6-6 and TRBJ1-5, with 7 bases aligning to TRBD1. V was clipped by 0 bases and J by 6 bases; unmatched bases: 8. Germline V CDR1 and CDR2: MNHNY, SVGAGI (reference sequence). CDR3 length equals 16 residues.

This rearrangement joins TRBV2 to TRBJ1-2; no definite D call. Germline V gene lookup returns CDR1 SNHLY and CDR2 FYNNEI. This CDR3 contains 15 residues. V lost 5 bases, J lost 5 bases, and 18 bases lay in between. The CDR3 is CASSINLRHIYGYTF. The CDR3 DNA reads as TGTGCCAGCAGTATTAACCTTAGACACATTTATGGCTACACCTTC.

This clone was seen once. The rearrangement links TRBV27 to TRBJ2-7; 7 nucleotides match TRBD2. This CDR3 has 11 residues. Germline lookup yields CDR1 MNHEY and CDR2 SMNVEV (reference sequence). V lost 7 bases to trimming and J lost 8 bases; unmatched junction nucleotides: 5. The CDR3 DNA reads TGTGCCAGCAAGACCGGGGGGAAGCAGTACTTC. Translating it yields CASKTGGKQYF.

The chain recombines TRBV6-1 with TRBJ1-2; a weak D match, TRBD1 (6 bases). CDR1 is MNHNS and CDR2 is SASEGT in the germline V gene. Trimming stripped 6 bases from V and 6 bases from J, with 14 bases between. There are 13 residues in the CDR3. CDR3 in amino acids: CASREQGVDGYTF. For the CDR3, the DNA is TGTGCCAGCAGAGAACAGGGTGTGGATGGCTACACCTTC.

This clone was detected only a few times. The rearrangement links TRBV11-2 to TRBJ1-6; no firm D call. In germline, CDR1 is SGHAT, CDR2 FQNNGV. The ends were cut back, 5 bases at V and 8 bases at J, with 10 bases in the middle. The CDR3 covers 13 residues. CDR3 bases: TGTGCCAGCAGCACCCCTCGGGATTCACCCCTCCACTTT. It codes for CASSTPRDSPLHF.

CDR3 sequence (DNA): TGTGCCAGCTCCCCCCCGGGACAGGGGCACTATGGCTACACCTTC. The encoded protein is CASSPPGQGHYGYTF. The chain recombines TRBV18 with TRBJ1-2, with 10 bases lining up with TRBD1. The germline CDR1 and CDR2 sequences are KGHSH and LQKENI. This CDR3 has 15 residues. Trimming at V came to 6 bases and at J to 3 bases, leaving 7 bases not matched to a gene.

The genes are TRBV28 and TRBJ1-2; a possible D gene is TRBD1 (5 bases). Trimming shortened V by 7 bases and J by 8 bases, and 11 bases separated the two germline ends. This CDR3 is 11 amino acids long. Germline CDR1 is MDHEN and CDR2 is SYDVKM. CDR3 sequence: CASTSGAGYTF. CDR3 coding DNA: TGTGCCAGCACCAGCGGGGCCGGCTACACCTTC.

The chain recombines TRBV2 with TRBJ1-4, with D maybe TRBD1 (6 bases). CDR1 is SNHLY and CDR2 is FYNNEI in the germline V gene. CDR3 length equals 16 residues. V lost 4 bases and J lost 0, with 12 bases in between. The CDR3 protein is CASSGTAGATNEKLFF. The CDR3 nucleotides are TGTGCCAGCAGTGGGACAGCTGGAGCAACTAATGAAAAACTGTTTTTT.

The chain has TRBV4-3 and TRBJ1-3; no definite D call. V lost 0 bases to trimming and J lost 0 bases, with 9 bases between them. The CDR3 contains 16 residues. From germline, CDR1 is LGHNA and CDR2 YSLEER. The CDR3 loop is CASSQDSPHSGNTIYF. The DNA for the CDR3 is TGCGCCAGCAGCCAAGATAGTCCTCACTCTGGAAACACCATATATTTT.

This rearrangement joins TRBV19 to TRBJ2-5; 9 bases agree with TRBD2. Per germline, CDR1 LNHDA and CDR2 SQIVND (reference sequence). Trimming at V came to 4 bases and at J to 3 bases, leaving 6 bases not matched to a gene. The CDR3 is 15 residues long. CDR3 protein: CASSTPRGGEETQYF. CDR3 DNA: TGTGCCAGTAGTACCCCCCGCGGGGGGGAAGAGACCCAGTACTTC.

The V and J genes are TRBV5-8 and TRBJ1-2; TRBD1 aligns across 9 bases. Germline V gene data show CDR1 as SGHTS and CDR2 as YDEGEE. The CDR3 is 14 residues long. V was pared by 3 bases and J by 3 bases, with 3 bases of the junction left unmatched. The CDR3 region is CASSSGTGYYGYTF. CDR3 bases: TGTGCCAGCAGCTCCGGGACAGGGTACTATGGCTACACCTTC.

The J gene is TRBJ2-7, the V gene TRBV5-5; D is possibly TRBD1 (8 bases). This CDR3 has 15 residues. Germline CDR1 reads SGHKS; CDR2 reads YYEKEE (reference sequence). The V end lost 5 bases, the J end lost 0 bases, and 15 bases lay between the germline ends. CDR3 in amino acids: CASSLTGGGSYEQYF. In DNA, the CDR3 is TGTGCCAGCAGTCTCACAGGGGGGGGCTCCTACGAGCAGTACTTC. The entire variable domain, with the rest obtained from reference TRBV5-5 and TRBJ2-7, is as follows: DAGVTQSPTHLIKTRGQQVTLRCSPISGHKSVSWYQQVLGQGPQFIFQYYEKEERGRGNFPDRFSARQFPNYSSELNVNALLLGDSALYLCASSLTGGGSYEQYFGPGTRLTVT.

In its sample, this clone was seen a few times. The rearrangement uses TRBV2 and TRBJ1-4; no clear D. The CDR3 is 15 residues long. Trimming cost V 6 bases and J 7 bases, with 18 bases left between them. Germline values: CDR1 SNHLY, CDR2 FYNNEI. The CDR3 DNA is TGTGCCAGCAGCCCCGGGAACCAAGGGCTTGAAAAACTGTTTTTT. It encodes CASSPGNQGLEKLFF.